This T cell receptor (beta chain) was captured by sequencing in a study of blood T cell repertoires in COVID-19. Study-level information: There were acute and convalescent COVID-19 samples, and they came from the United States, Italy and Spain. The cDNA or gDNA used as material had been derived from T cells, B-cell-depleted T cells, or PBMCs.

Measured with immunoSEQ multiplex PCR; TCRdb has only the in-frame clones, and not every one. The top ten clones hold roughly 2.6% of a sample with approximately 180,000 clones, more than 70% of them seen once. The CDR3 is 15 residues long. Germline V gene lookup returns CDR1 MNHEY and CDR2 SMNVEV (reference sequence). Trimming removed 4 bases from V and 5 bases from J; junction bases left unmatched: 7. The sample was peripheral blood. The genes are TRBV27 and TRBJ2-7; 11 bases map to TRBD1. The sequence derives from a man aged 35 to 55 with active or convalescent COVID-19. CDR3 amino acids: CASSSAGQGVHEQYF. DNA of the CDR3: TGTGCCAGCAGTTCCGCGGGACAGGGGGTTCACGAGCAGTACTTC.